One sample yielded the 13 T cell receptor beta chains listed below, sequenced in a study of Ad26.COV2.S vaccination and SARS-CoV-2 variants. Treatment noted: roughly 20 received Ad26.COV2.S at low or high dose, single or two shots; roughly 5 received placebo; per-sample allocation not given. Sampling was done on day 63 after the first vaccine or placebo injection. Repertoires were generated with immunoSEQ multiplex PCR, while TCRdb's copy carries only in-frame clones and drops some. Among about 480,000 clones listed, roughly 89% were seen once. The sequencing used peripheral blood, collected in a trial of Ad26.COV2.S vaccine versus placebo. Every receptor here comes from a person aged 18-65 years who received the Ad26.COV2.S COVID-19 vaccine or a placebo.

This clone was seen at least ten times. This chain connects TRBV11-3 to TRBJ2-1; TRBD1 aligns across 7 bases. Unmatched junction bases numbered 12, after V lost 8 bases and J lost 8 bases. This CDR3 is 14 amino acids long. Germline-derived CDR1 and CDR2 are SGHNT and YENEEA. The CDR3 DNA sequence: TGTGCCAGCGGAAGGGGGCAGGGGGTGGATGAGCAGTTCTTC. Protein sequence: CASGRGQGVDEQFF.

This clone came up a few times. The chain employs TRBV28 and TRBJ2-5, with D possibly being TRBD1 or TRBD2 (5 bases each). Germline CDR1 MDHEN, CDR2 SYDVKM. V was pared by 3 bases and J by 6 bases, with 14 bases between. CDR3 length equals 14 residues. The chain's CDR3 is CASSLRGVIKTQYF. The DNA of the CDR3 is TGTGCCAGCAGTTTGAGAGGGGTTATTAAGACCCAGTACTTC. Drawing the rest from reference TRBV28 and TRBJ2-5, the complete variable domain is DVKVTQSSRYLVKRTGEKVFLECVQDMDHENMFWYRQDPGLGLRLIYFSYDVKMKEKGDIPEGYSVSREKKERFSLILESASTNQTSMYLCASSLRGVIKTQYFGPGTRLLVL.

This sequence joins TRBV7-9 and TRBJ1-4; TRBD1 is a possible D gene (6 bases). Germline CDR1 is SEHNR and CDR2 is FQNEAQ (reference sequence). The CDR3 runs 13 residues. V shed 8 bases and J shed 5 bases, with 12 bases lying between them. The CDR3 loop reads CASSGQVNEKLFF. The CDR3 region has the DNA TGTGCCAGCTCGGGACAAGTAAATGAAAAACTGTTTTTT.

This sequence joins TRBV6-5 and TRBJ1-1; possibly TRBD1 for D (5 bases). V dropped 4 bases and J dropped 0 bases, with 9 bases sitting between them. This CDR3 is 14 amino acids long. Germline loops: CDR1 MNHEY, CDR2 SVGAGI. The chain's CDR3 is CASSLPGLNTEAFF. The CDR3 bases are TGTGCCAGCAGTTTACCAGGGCTGAACACTGAAGCTTTCTTT.

To note about this clone: Other DNA sequences in this sample translate to the same CDR3. The chain recombines TRBV28 with TRBJ1-2, with TRBD1 identical over 8 bases. CDR1 and CDR2 from the germline V gene are MDHEN and SYDVKM. Germline trimming cut 5 bases from V and 5 bases from J; bases unmatched to any gene: 7. This CDR3 is built from 14 residues. CDR3 region: CASSLGQGRYGYTF. In DNA form, the CDR3 reads TGTGCCAGCAGTCTCGGACAGGGAAGGTATGGCTACACCTTC.

The rearrangement uses TRBV12-3 or TRBV12-4 and TRBJ1-1; tentatively, D is TRBD1 (5 bases). The CDR3 has 11 amino acids. V lost 10 bases, J lost 6 bases, and 12 bases lay in between. The CDR3 loop is CATSTVAEAFF. CDR3 coding DNA: TGTGCCACCTCGACAGTGGCTGAAGCTTTCTTT.

V gene TRBV9 combines with J gene TRBJ1-2, with D tentatively TRBD1 (6 bases). The germline V gene has CDR1 SGDLS and CDR2 YYNGEE. The V end was cut by 3 bases, the J end by 3 bases, with 15 bases between. The CDR3 runs to 15 residues. The CDR3 region is CASSADTGTYYGYTF. CDR3 coding DNA: TGTGCCAGCAGCGCCGATACCGGGACATACTATGGCTACACCTTC.

The gene calls are TRBV21-1 and TRBJ1-1. TRBV21-1 is a documented pseudogene. The CDR3 is 10 residues long. The CDR3 region has the DNA TGTGCCAGCAGGAACACTGAAGCTTTCTTT. This translates into CASRNTEAFF.

This clone was counted a few times. The V and J genes are TRBV28 and TRBJ2-7; a weak D match, TRBD2 (5 bases). CDR1 is MDHEN and CDR2 is SYDVKM in the germline V gene. The CDR3 sequence is 15 residues long. The ends were cut back, 3 bases at V and 5 bases at J, with 17 bases in the middle. This CDR3 reads CASSLVGLTLNEQYF. The CDR3 bases are TGTGCCAGCAGTTTGGTAGGACTTACACTAAACGAGCAGTACTTC.

This rearrangement joins TRBV9 to TRBJ1-3; D remains ambiguous. Trimming removed 1 base at V and 0 bases at J, with 14 bases between. The CDR3 consists of 17 residues. CDR1 and CDR2 (germline): SGDLS, YYNGEE. CDR3 coding DNA: TGTGCCAGCAGCGTATTTGGTGGGTCTAGCTCTGGAAACACCATATATTTT. Its translation: CASSVFGGSSSGNTIYF.

This clone came up a few times. The V and J genes are TRBV15 and TRBJ1-5; 7 nucleotides align to TRBD1. Germline CDR1 reads LNHNV; CDR2 reads YYDKDF (reference sequence). CDR3 length: 15 residues. V gave up 1 base and J gave up 6 bases; unmatched junction bases: 6. This CDR3 reads CATSRGGQVSQPQHF. The CDR3 nucleotides read TGTGCCACCAGCAGAGGAGGACAGGTGAGTCAGCCCCAGCATTTT.

CDR3 sequence reads: CASSQRGQGESKNIQYF. The CDR3 bases are TGCGCCAGCAGCCAACGGGGACAGGGCGAGTCCAAAAACATTCAGTACTTC. The chain recombines TRBV4-3 with TRBJ2-4; TRBD1 matches 9 bases. J lost 2 bases, V lost 2 bases, and 7 bases had no gene match. The length of the CDR3 is 17 residues. CDR1 and CDR2 from the germline V gene are LGHNA and YSLEER.

The chain is built from TRBV28 and TRBJ1-2; 9 bases agree with TRBD1. The CDR3 loop spans 12 amino acids. The V and J ends lost 6 bases and 5 bases, in that order; junction bases with no gene match: 1. Germline V gene sequence: CDR1 MDHEN, CDR2 SYDVKM. CDR3 region: CASRTGGYGYTF. As DNA, the CDR3 is TGTGCCAGCAGGACAGGGGGATATGGCTACACCTTC.